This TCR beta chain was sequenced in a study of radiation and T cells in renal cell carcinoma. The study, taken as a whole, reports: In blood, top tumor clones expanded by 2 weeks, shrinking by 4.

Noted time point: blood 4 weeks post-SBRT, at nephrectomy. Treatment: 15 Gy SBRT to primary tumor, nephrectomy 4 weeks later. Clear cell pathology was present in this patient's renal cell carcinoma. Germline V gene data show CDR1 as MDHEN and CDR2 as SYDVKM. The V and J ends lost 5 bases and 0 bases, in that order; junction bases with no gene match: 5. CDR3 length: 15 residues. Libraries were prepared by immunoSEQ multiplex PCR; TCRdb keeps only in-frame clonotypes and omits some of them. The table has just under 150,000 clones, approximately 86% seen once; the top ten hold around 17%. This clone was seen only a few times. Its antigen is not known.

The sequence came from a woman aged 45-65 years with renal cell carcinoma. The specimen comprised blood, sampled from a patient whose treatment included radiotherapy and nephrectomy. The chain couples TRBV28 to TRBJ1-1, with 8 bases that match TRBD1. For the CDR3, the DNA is TGTGCCAGCAGTGTAGGACAGGGAATGAACACTGAAGCTTTCTTT. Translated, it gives CASSVGQGMNTEAFF.